A selection of T cell receptor beta chains follows, all from one sample in a study of neurological immune-mediated disorders. TCRdb analysed the 5' RACE reads with MiXCR anew, one entry per CDR3 protein. The sample includes about 84,000 distinct CDR3 sequences, roughly 4.5% of them seen just once. The sequenced sample consisted of PBMCs. Receptors were obtained from a woman aged 55-69 years with multiple sclerosis. Each CDR3 is given without its conserved first and last residue.

V: TRBV7-2
length: 11
CDR3: ASSLDYNSPLH

V: TRBV9
length: 14
CDR3: ASSVGGGGAVDEQF

V: TRBV5-1
length: 14
CDR3: ASSGGLAGGAYEQY

V: TRBV3-1
length: 13
CDR3: ASSQQGLLGDEQF

V: TRBV5-6
length: 14
CDR3: ASIIGDRGGTDTQY

V: TRBV3-1
length: 14
CDR3: ASSQILLLSGNTIY

V: TRBV11-2
length: 14
CDR3: ASSFEQGAVNTEAF

V: TRBV5-5
length: 10
CDR3: ASSLEQGKLF

V: TRBV6-5
length: 10
CDR3: ASSLLGTEAF

V: TRBV20-1
length: 13
CDR3: SARDSKQATLGAF

V: TRBV29-1
length: 11
CDR3: SVAGGSHTEAF

V: TRBV7-2
length: 13
CDR3: ASSLSPGAMGELF

V: TRBV29-1
length: 11
CDR3: SVEEGQGSPLH

V: TRBV24-1
length: 12
CDR3: ATSDPGTSDTQY

V: TRBV5-1
length: 10
CDR3: ASSLDGQPQH

V: TRBV4-2
length: 14
CDR3: ASSQEIRGIYNEQF

V: TRBV27
length: 12
CDR3: ASSPSTVTGELF

V: TRBV5-1
length: 13
CDR3: ASSLVQGARNEQF

V: TRBV9
length: 11
CDR3: ASNPGTGPEAF

V: TRBV9
length: 13
CDR3: ASSVGGQDQETQY

V: TRBV27
length: 13
CDR3: ASRPPGGNQETQY

V: TRBV6-1
length: 10
CDR3: ASRTLSTEAF

V: TRBV11-2
length: 13
CDR3: ASSLAAGDVEKLF

V: TRBV20-1
length: 12
CDR3: SARWQNMNTEAF

V: TRBV30
length: 14
CDR3: AWSLVFRGSGNTIY

V: TRBV6-2/TRBV6-3
length: 14
CDR3: ASSYKGQTNTGELF

V: TRBV7-2
length: 12
CDR3: ASRRQGSGSPLH

V: TRBV15
length: 15
CDR3: ATSRRRQGEEDQPQH

V: TRBV12-3/TRBV12-4
length: 11
CDR3: ASRRTGVAEAF

V: TRBV3-1
length: 12
CDR3: ASSQDSGYNEQF

V: TRBV18
length: 13
CDR3: ASSPGQGISDTQY

V: TRBV27
length: 14
CDR3: ASSLRSRGNQETQY

V: TRBV20-1
length: 8
CDR3: SARDGKQF

V: TRBV12-3/TRBV12-4
length: 12
CDR3: ASRGTGYSYEQY

V: TRBV29-1
length: 15
CDR3: SVNPGLAVSRQETQY

V: TRBV5-1
length: 12
CDR3: ASSSNTSPGGYT

V: TRBV20-1
length: 11
CDR3: SARDRGYTEAF

V: TRBV2
length: 14
CDR3: ASSWPEGANTGELF

V: TRBV5-6
length: 12
CDR3: ASRNRVGTGELF

V: TRBV10-2
length: 14
CDR3: ASSGGRRASGNTIY

V: TRBV14
length: 13
CDR3: ASSQDLPGGNTIY

V: TRBV7-9
length: 11
CDR3: ASRPSGQETQY

V: TRBV5-1
length: 12
CDR3: ASSLSAGNQPQH

V: TRBV28
length: 11
CDR3: ASSFRGASEQY

V: TRBV7-6
length: 12
CDR3: ASTKATGGGGYT